Following are 26 T cell receptor beta chains from one sample sequenced in a study of shared clonotypes between healthy human individuals (dated by TCRdb to the early 2020s). Library preparation was by the immunoSEQ multiplex PCR assay. TCRdb took over this immuneACCESS table, retaining in-frame rearrangements with V and J assigned. Such tables are incomplete; in checked studies, under half of the missing clones stem from an unresolved V gene, and the remainder is unexplained. The sample table contains 1.4 million to 1.5 million clones; only one count was recorded for roughly 97% of them. The top ten constitute over 1% of the sample. The sequenced material came from naive CD4+ T cells sorted from blood. The sample's cell subset or site, from its label and the paper: CD45RA+ positively selected. These receptors were taken from a man aged 30 to 39 in good health.

The chain couples TRBV5-6 to TRBJ2-6; D not resolved. Trimming took 2 bases from V and 2 from J, leaving 5 bases between them. Germline V CDR1 and CDR2: SGHDT, YYEEEE. This CDR3 contains 14 residues. The chain's CDR3 is CASSFTTGANVLTF. The DNA for the CDR3 is TGTGCCAGCAGCTTCACGACTGGGGCCAACGTCCTGACTTTC.

J is TRBJ2-5 and V is TRBV5-1; D tentatively reads TRBD1 or TRBD2 (5 bases each). Germline V gives CDR1 SGHRS, CDR2 YFSETQ. The CDR3 loop spans 13 amino acids. Trimming cost V 0 bases and J 5 bases, with 8 bases left between them. CDR3 in amino acids: CASSLGGTETQYF. CDR3 in DNA: TGCGCCAGCAGCTTGGGGGGGACGGAGACCCAGTACTTC. Drawing the rest from reference TRBV5-1 and TRBJ2-5, the complete variable domain is KAGVTQTPRYLIKTRGQQVTLSCSPISGHRSVSWYQQTPGQGLQFLFEYFSETQRNKGNFPGRFSGRQFSNSRSEMNVSTLELGDSALYLCASSLGGTETQYFGPGTRLLVL.

This chain uses TRBV6-1 with TRBJ2-7, with TRBD1 matching over 11 bases. Trimming took 7 bases from V and 0 from J; bases not matched to a gene: 2. The CDR3 covers 14 residues. Germline V gives CDR1 MNHNS, CDR2 SASEGT. This CDR3 reads CASKGQGASYEQYF. CDR3 nucleotides: TGTGCCAGCAAAGGACAGGGGGCCTCCTACGAGCAGTACTTC.

This sequence joins TRBV7-9 and TRBJ2-6; perhaps TRBD1 as D (6 bases). Trimming took 5 bases from V and 0 from J, leaving 14 bases between them. This CDR3 spans 17 amino acids. Germline V gene sequence: CDR1 SEHNR, CDR2 FQNEAQ (reference sequence). CDR3 nucleotides: TGTGCCAGCAGCCCGGGACACCGTCCCTCTGGGGCCAACGTCCTGACTTTC. Encoded protein: CASSPGHRPSGANVLTF.

The chain links TRBV9 to TRBJ2-1; 11 bases map to TRBD2. The CDR3 is made up of 15 amino acids. Trimming at V came to 4 bases and at J to 3 bases, leaving 3 bases not matched to a gene. Germline values: CDR1 SGDLS, CDR2 YYNGEE. The DNA for the CDR3 is TGTGCCAGCAGCACCGGGACTAGCGGCTACAATGAGCAGTTCTTC. As protein: CASSTGTSGYNEQFF.

V and J are TRBV7-6 and TRBJ1-4, with unresolved D. The V end was cut by 6 bases, the J end by 8 bases, with 13 bases between. CDR3 length: 13 residues. The germline gives CDR1 SGHVS, CDR2 FNYEAQ. CDR3 amino acids: CASRSGPDEKLFF. The CDR3 bases are TGTGCCAGCAGATCCGGGCCCGACGAAAAACTGTTTTTT.

This clone was counted only a few times. The V gene is TRBV9, the J gene TRBJ1-1, with D possibly matching TRBD1 (5 bases). V gave up 3 bases and J gave up 6 bases, with 15 bases separating them. The CDR3 contains 14 residues. The germline CDR1 and CDR2 sequences are SGDLS and YYNGEE. The CDR3 region has the DNA TGTGCCAGCAGCGCCGACAGATTTTACGCTGAAGCTTTCTTT. Encoded protein: CASSADRFYAEAFF.

This chain joins TRBV2 and TRBJ2-1; D may match TRBD1 or TRBD2 (5 bases each). The germline V and J ends were trimmed by 6 bases and 16 bases, with 16 bases remaining between them. This CDR3 spans 11 amino acids. Germline V lookup: CDR1 SNHLY, CDR2 FYNNEI. In DNA form, the CDR3 reads TGTGCCAGCAGAGGGGACGGACGGAAATTCTTC. Translation: CASRGDGRKFF.

The chain joins TRBV18 to TRBJ2-3, with no clear D. From germline, CDR1 is KGHSH and CDR2 LQKENI. There are 15 residues in the CDR3. With 1 base removed from V and 2 bases from J, the gap between germline ends came to 10 bases. The DNA for the CDR3 is TGTGCCAGCTCACCACTAGCAGATGACACAGATACGCAGTATTTT. The encoded protein is CASSPLADDTDTQYF.

The gene calls are TRBV6-6 and TRBJ2-4, with D perhaps TRBD2 (5 bases). Between the trimmed V and J ends, which lost 2 bases and 0 bases, there was a span of 11 bases. In germline, CDR1 is MNHNY, CDR2 SVGAGI (reference sequence). The CDR3 extends over 16 amino acids. Here the CDR3 reads CASSYAGLEAKNIQYF. CDR3 nucleotides: TGTGCCAGCAGTTACGCAGGACTGGAAGCCAAAAACATTCAGTACTTC.

The rearrangement joins TRBV7-8 to TRBJ2-7; 10 bases agree with TRBD2. CDR3 length equals 15 residues. J gave up 6 bases and V 5 bases, and 10 bases lay outside the gene matches. Germline V lookup: CDR1 SGHVS, CDR2 FQNEAQ. The CDR3 here is CASSIRTVAGGEQYF. CDR3 sequence (DNA): TGTGCCAGCAGCATCCGGACAGTAGCGGGAGGCGAGCAGTACTTC.

The V call is TRBV10-1, the J call TRBJ2-7; TRBD2 agrees at 8 bases. CDR1 is WNHNN and CDR2 is SYGVQD in the germline V gene (reference sequence). This CDR3 spans 15 amino acids. V gave up 5 bases and J gave up 3 bases; unmatched junction bases: 9. DNA for the CDR3: TGCGCCAGCAGTCCGAGGACGGGAGGGGTCTACGAGCAGTACTTC. This codes for CASSPRTGGVYEQYF.

CDR3 residues: CASSFPRDTGSGANVLTF. In nucleotides, the CDR3 is TGTGCCAGCAGCTTCCCCCGGGACACGGGCTCTGGGGCCAACGTCCTGACTTTC. J is TRBJ2-6 and V is TRBV7-9, with D possibly being TRBD1 (6 bases). Germline V CDR1 and CDR2: SEHNR, FQNEAQ (reference sequence). The CDR3 consists of 18 residues. Trimming took off 3 bases at V and 0 bases at J, with 15 bases between the two ends.

V gene TRBV19 combines with J gene TRBJ1-5, with D possibly matching TRBD1 (6 bases). The V end lost 3 bases, the J end lost 3 bases, and 12 bases lay between the germline ends. This CDR3 has 15 residues. Germline V gene sequence: CDR1 LNHDA, CDR2 SQIVND (reference sequence). The CDR3 DNA reads TGTGCCAGTAGTATCTCACGACAGGACAATCAGCCCCAGCATTTT. Translation gives CASSISRQDNQPQHF. The whole variable domain, remainder taken from reference TRBV19 and TRBJ1-5, is DGGITQSPKYLFRKEGQNVTLSCEQNLNHDAMYWYRQDPGQGLRLIYYSQIVNDFQKGDIAEGYSVSREKKESFPLTVTSAQKNPTAFYLCASSISRQDNQPQHFGDGTRLSIL.

This clone was recorded once. This chain joins TRBV27 and TRBJ2-1; D remains unclear. CDR1 is MNHEY, CDR2 SMNVEV, per germline (reference sequence). The V end was cut by 5 bases, the J end by 10 bases, with 6 bases between. This CDR3 spans 10 amino acids. The CDR3 loop reads CASSREEQFF. CDR3 DNA sequence: TGTGCCAGCAGTCGAGAAGAGCAGTTCTTC.

This clone was observed once. V usage is TRBV4-3 and J usage is TRBJ2-3, with D hard to call. CDR3 length: 15 amino acids. Trimming stripped 0 bases from V and 5 bases from J, with 12 bases between. Germline CDR1 is LGHNA and CDR2 is YSLEER. Here the CDR3 DNA reads TGCGCCAGCAGCCAAGATTGGGCTGCTTTAGATACGCAGTATTTT. Amino acid sequence: CASSQDWAALDTQYF.

This chain uses TRBV6-1 with TRBJ2-7, with 7 positions matching TRBD2. The CDR3 contains 16 residues. Losses at the gene ends were 2 bases for V and 2 bases for J; bases not matched to a gene: 9. The germline gives CDR1 MNHNS, CDR2 SASEGT. CDR3 sequence (DNA): TGTGCCAGCAGTGAAAGGACGCGTGCGGGAGCCTACGAGCAGTACTTC. Protein product: CASSERTRAGAYEQYF.

The chain has TRBV2 and TRBJ2-5; D is unresolved. V dropped 5 bases and J dropped 7 bases, with 11 bases sitting between them. The germline CDR1 and CDR2 sequences are SNHLY and FYNNEI. There are 12 residues in the CDR3. CDR3: CASSPVSGTQYF. The CDR3 bases are TGTGCCAGCAGTCCGGTTTCGGGGACCCAGTACTTC.

The chain couples TRBV10-3 to TRBJ2-7; 9 bases agree with TRBD1. Germline CDR1 is ENHRY and CDR2 is SYGVKD. The trim removed 6 bases at V and 2 bases at J, leaving 5 bases unmatched. This CDR3 spans 14 amino acids. The CDR3 nucleotides read TGTGCCATCAGCGACAGGGGGATAACCTACGAGCAGTACTTC. Its protein is CAISDRGITYEQYF.

Here the CDR3 reads CASSVAAGRYNEQFF. Here the CDR3 DNA reads TGTGCCAGCAGCGTTGCAGCGGGTCGTTACAATGAGCAGTTCTTC. This sequence joins TRBV9 and TRBJ2-1; possible D gene TRBD2, 6 bases. The V gene lost 2 bases and the J gene lost 4 bases, with 13 bases spanning the gap. Germline loops: CDR1 SGDLS, CDR2 YYNGEE. There are 15 residues in the CDR3.

This chain uses TRBV27 with TRBJ2-1; 7 bases align to TRBD1. The CDR3 has 15 amino acids. The V segment lost 5 bases and the J segment 1 base; nucleotides outside the gene matches: 5. Germline values: CDR1 MNHEY, CDR2 SMNVEV (reference sequence). As DNA, the CDR3 is TGTGCCAGCAGTCTGACAGGGCCGTCCTACAATGAGCAGTTCTTC. This encodes CASSLTGPSYNEQFF.

The rearrangement links TRBV6-5 to TRBJ1-2, with a weak D call TRBD1 (6 bases). Trimming took off 5 bases at V and 2 bases at J, with 12 bases between the two ends. The CDR3 loop spans 14 amino acids. CDR1 is MNHEY, CDR2 SVGAGI, per germline. The CDR3 here is CASSLTGSNYGYTF. CDR3 sequence (DNA): TGTGCCAGCAGTCTGACAGGTTCCAACTATGGCTACACCTTC.

V usage is TRBV19 and J usage is TRBJ2-1; no firm D call. V lost 5 bases, J lost 10 bases, and 12 bases lay in between. This CDR3 contains 12 residues. Germline CDR1 LNHDA, CDR2 SQIVND (reference sequence). CDR3 nucleotide sequence: TGTGCCAGTAGTGTGCGGTTTGGAGAGCAGTTCTTC. This translates into CASSVRFGEQFF.

This clone was observed a few times. The chain links TRBV19 to TRBJ1-5; D uncertain. Trimming removed 3 bases at V and 0 bases at J, with 6 bases between. The V gene's germline CDR1 is LNHDA and CDR2 SQIVND (reference sequence). There are 14 residues in the CDR3. The CDR3 sequence is CASSMKLSNQPQHF. The CDR3 DNA reads as TGTGCCAGTAGTATGAAGCTTAGCAATCAGCCCCAGCATTTT.

As for this clone: The junction departs from the called germline gene at one end, perhaps through a read error. Other DNA sequences within the sample encode an identical CDR3. The genes are TRBV5-1 and TRBJ2-1; D is unresolved. The V gene's germline CDR1 is SGHRS and CDR2 YFSETQ. CDR3 length: 13 amino acids. The CDR3 region is CASSLNSNNEQFF. The CDR3 coding sequence is TGCGCCAGCAGCTTAAACTCCAACAATGAGCAGTTCTTC. The full variable domain, its missing parts supplied by reference TRBV5-1 and TRBJ2-1, is KAGVTQTPRYLIKTRGQQVTLSCSPISGHRSVSWYQQTPGQGLQFLFEYFSETQRNKGNFPGRFSGRQFSNSRSEMNVSTLELGDSALYLCASSLNSNNEQFFGPGTRLTVL.

This chain links TRBV5-8 with TRBJ1-4, with 11 bases lining up with TRBD1. Trimming at V came to 0 bases and at J to 8 bases, leaving 15 bases not matched to a gene. The germline V gene encodes CDR1 SGHTS and CDR2 YDEGEE. The CDR3 length is 19 residues. This CDR3 is CASSLGVGTGGSQGEKLFF. CDR3 nucleotide sequence: TGTGCCAGCAGCTTGGGTGTCGGGACAGGGGGATCTCAGGGAGAAAAACTGTTTTTT. Full variable domain (remainder filled in from reference TRBV5-8 and TRBJ1-4): EAGVTQSPTHLIKTRGQQATLRCSPISGHTSVYWYQQALGLGLQFLLWYDEGEERNRGNFPPRFSGRQFPNYSSELNVNALELEDSALYLCASSLGVGTGGSQGEKLFFGSGTQLSVL.